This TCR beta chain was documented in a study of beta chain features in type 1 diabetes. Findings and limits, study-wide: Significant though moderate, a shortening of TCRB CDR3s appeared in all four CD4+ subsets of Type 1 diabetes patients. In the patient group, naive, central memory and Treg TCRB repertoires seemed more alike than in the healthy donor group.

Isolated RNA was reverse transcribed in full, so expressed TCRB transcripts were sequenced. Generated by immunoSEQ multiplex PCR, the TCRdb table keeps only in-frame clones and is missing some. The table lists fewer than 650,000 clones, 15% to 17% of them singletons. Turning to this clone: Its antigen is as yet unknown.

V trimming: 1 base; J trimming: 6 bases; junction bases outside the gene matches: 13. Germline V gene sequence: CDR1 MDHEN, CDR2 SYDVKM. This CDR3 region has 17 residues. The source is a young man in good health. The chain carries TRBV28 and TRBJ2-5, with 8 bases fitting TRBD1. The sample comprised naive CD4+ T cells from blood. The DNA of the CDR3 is TGTGCCAGCAGTTTATTTTCCGTAGGACAGGGTAGACAGACCCAGTACTTC. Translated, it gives CASSLFSVGQGRQTQYF.